The 11 T cell receptor beta chains below all came from one sample that was sequenced in a study of T-cell memory formation after mild COVID-19 (dated by TCRdb to the early 2020s). The library relied on 5' RACE. The reads were generated on an Illumina NovaSeq 6000. TCRdb applied fastp at Q25 and MiXCR to the public reads, then kept only in-frame beta chains. Rows with one shared CDR3 protein collapse into an entry with the most common genes and DNA. This sample lists 150,000 or so distinct CDR3 sequences; roughly 15% were detected once. Together, the top ten hold less than 15% of the sample. Source material: PBMCs or a T cell subset sorted from them (not recorded which). These receptors came from an adult woman who had mild COVID-19 (a few samples of this study predate the infection). The sample titles of this study are shuffled in the database, so cell type and time point are left out; the donor was told from shared clones.

This clonotype was seen more than once but under ten times. The chain has TRBV7-2 and TRBJ2-5; possible D gene TRBD2, 6 bases. Trimming removed 1 base from V and 5 bases from J, with 14 bases in between. The CDR3 length is 15 residues. The germline V gene encodes CDR1 SGHTA and CDR2 FQGNSA. Here the CDR3 DNA reads TGTGCCAGCAGCTTAGACGGGGGAAGGTACGAGACCCAGTACTTC. Translation gives CASSLDGGRYETQYF. The full variable domain, in which reference TRBV7-2 and TRBJ2-5 provide the parts outside the CDR3, is GAGVSQSPSNKVTEKGKDVELRCDPISGHTALYWYRQSLGQGLEFLIYFQGNSAPDKSGLPSDRFSAERTGGSVSTLTIQRTQQEDSAVYLCASSLDGGRYETQYFGPGTRLLVL.

The rearrangement joins TRBV12-3 or TRBV12-4 to TRBJ2-7; D is unresolved. V was pared by 3 bases and J by 3 bases, with 12 bases between. The CDR3 has 14 residues. Here the CDR3 reads CASSFFRTYYEQYF. CDR3 coding DNA: TGTGCCAGCAGTTTCTTTCGGACGTACTACGAGCAGTACTTC.

This sequence joins TRBV9 and TRBJ2-1, with 9 nucleotides matching TRBD1. CDR1 and CDR2 (germline): SGDLS, YYNGEE. The CDR3 spans 16 residues. Trimming removed 4 bases from V and 2 bases from J; junction bases left unmatched: 7. CDR3 in DNA: TGTGCCAGCAGCTCTTCGACAGGGGGGACCTACAATGAGCAGTTCTTC. It specifies CASSSSTGGTYNEQFF.

The chain links TRBV12-3 or TRBV12-4 to TRBJ1-1; no definite D call. Trimming took 0 bases from V and 11 from J, leaving 7 bases between them. This CDR3 is built from 11 residues. CDR3 bases: TGTGCCAGCAGTTTAGCCGGGAGGGCTTTCTTT. Translation gives CASSLAGRAFF.

There are a few counts of this clonotype. The rearrangement uses TRBV6-5 and TRBJ2-3; D uncertain. The CDR3 totals 16 residues. The germline CDR1 and CDR2 sequences are MNHEY and SVGAGI. V was pared by 5 bases and J by 0 bases, with 15 bases between. As DNA, the CDR3 is TGTGCCAGCAGTCACCTGGGGTCTAAGAGCACAGATACGCAGTATTTT. It translates to CASSHLGSKSTDTQYF.

This clonotype was recorded a few times. J is TRBJ2-7 and V is TRBV7-9; TRBD1 matches at 7 bases. V shed 3 bases, J shed 2 bases, and the junction held 7 bases outside the gene matches. CDR3 length equals 15 residues. Germline V gives CDR1 SEHNR, CDR2 FQNEAQ (reference sequence). The CDR3 sequence: CASSFRDSLPYEQYF. The CDR3 DNA reads as TGTGCCAGCAGCTTCCGGGACAGCCTTCCCTACGAGCAGTACTTC.

V and J are TRBV7-2 and TRBJ2-3, with TRBD2 matching 7 bases. In germline, CDR1 is SGHTA, CDR2 FQGNSA. The ends lost 0 bases at V and 0 bases at J; junction bases unmatched: 6. The CDR3 loop spans 17 amino acids. The CDR3 coding sequence is TGTGCCAGCAGCTTAGCAGCTAGCGGTTCTAGCACAGATACGCAGTATTTT. Translation: CASSLAASGSSTDTQYF.

This clonotype was seen a few times. CDR3 residues: CASRTSTDTQYF. The CDR3 bases are TGCGCCAGCAGGACCAGCACAGATACGCAGTATTTT. The chain couples TRBV5-1 to TRBJ2-3; D unclear. Germline CDR1 and CDR2: SGHRS and YFSETQ. The length of the CDR3 is 12 residues. The V end lost 5 bases, the J end lost 0 bases, and 4 bases lay between the germline ends.

This clonotype was seen a single time. The chain has TRBV7-3 and TRBJ2-3; unclear D gene. Trimming took off 5 bases at V and 5 bases at J, with 11 bases between the two ends. CDR1 and CDR2 from the germline V gene are SGHTA and FQGTGA. The CDR3 consists of 13 residues. CDR3 nucleotide sequence: TGTGCCAGCAGCCCCACCTATTTAGATACGCAGTATTTT. Protein product: CASSPTYLDTQYF.

This clonotype was detected only a few times. The chain joins TRBV24-1 to TRBJ2-5; no reliable D call. CDR3 length equals 15 residues. Deletions cut 3 bases from V and 2 bases from J, with 12 bases between. Germline loops: CDR1 KGHDR, CDR2 SFDVKD. CDR3 coding DNA: TGTGCCACCAGTGATATACAGAAACCGCAAGAGACCCAGTACTTC. Protein product: CATSDIQKPQETQYF.

This chain links TRBV5-4 with TRBJ2-3; TRBD2 agrees at 8 bases. Per the germline V gene, CDR1 is SGHNT and CDR2 is YYREEE (reference sequence). This CDR3 contains 15 residues. After removal of 0 bases from V and 1 base from J, the junction contained 1 base not matched to a gene. The CDR3 DNA follows: TGTGCCAGCAGCTTGGAGCGGGAGCGCACAGATACGCAGTATTTT. It yields the protein CASSLERERTDTQYF.